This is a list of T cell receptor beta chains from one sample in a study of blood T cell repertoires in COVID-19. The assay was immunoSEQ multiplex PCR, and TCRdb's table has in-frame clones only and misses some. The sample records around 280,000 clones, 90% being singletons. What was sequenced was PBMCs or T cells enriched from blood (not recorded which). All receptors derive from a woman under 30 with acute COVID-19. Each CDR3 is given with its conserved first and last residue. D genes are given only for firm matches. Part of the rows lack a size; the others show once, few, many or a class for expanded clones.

CASSAPSDRSEKLFF | TGTGCCAGCAGCGCCCCGTCAGATCGAAGTGAAAAACTGTTTTTT | TRBJ1-4 | TRBV7-9 | NA | NA
CGTSGTRGETQYF | TGTGGGACTAGCGGGACGAGGGGGGAGACCCAGTACTTC | TRBJ2-5 | TRBV19 | TRBD2 | NA
CASSVGQGPGETQYF | TGTGCCAGCAGCGTCGGACAGGGACCTGGAGAGACCCAGTACTTC | TRBJ2-5 | TRBV9 | TRBD1 | few
CASSPTMAQYGYTF | TGTGCCAGCAGTCCAACCATGGCCCAATATGGCTACACCTTC | TRBJ1-2 | TRBV27 | NA | NA
CASSGGAYGYTF | TGTGCCAGCAGCGGGGGGGCCTATGGCTACACCTTC | TRBJ1-2 | TRBV3-1/TRBV3-2 | NA | NA
CASSLYTNTQETQYF | TGTGCCAGCAGCTTATACACTAACACTCAAGAGACCCAGTACTTC | TRBJ2-5 | TRBV7-9 | NA | NA
CASSWDRAYNEQFF | TGTGCCAGCTCTTGGGACAGGGCTTACAATGAGCAGTTCTTC | TRBJ2-1 | TRBV18 | TRBD1 | NA
CASKRAGTGGYEQYF | TGTGCCTCGAAACGGGCGGGGACAGGGGGCTACGAGCAGTACTTC | TRBJ2-7 | TRBV30 | TRBD1 | NA
CASSTAGGTEAFF | TGTGCCAGCAGCACGGCAGGGGGCACTGAAGCTTTCTTT | TRBJ1-1 | TRBV21-1 | NA | NA
CSVGRGLVYEQYF | TGCAGCGTCGGCAGGGGCCTCGTCTACGAGCAGTACTTC | TRBJ2-7 | TRBV29-1 | NA | NA
CASSIAATGTSGSRGQYF | TGTGCCAGTAGTATCGCCGCAACCGGGACTAGCGGGAGTAGGGGGCAGTACTTC | TRBJ2-7 | TRBV19 | TRBD2 | NA
CAWSSHRTGMSPNNEQFF | TGTGCCTGGAGCTCTCATCGTACGGGGATGAGTCCGAACAATGAGCAGTTCTTC | TRBJ2-1 | TRBV30 | NA | once
CASSPGHSGGNSNQPQHF | TGTGCCAGCAGCCCCGGGCACTCAGGGGGGAATAGCAATCAGCCCCAGCATTTT | TRBJ1-5 | TRBV27 | TRBD1 | NA
CSAREGTEYF | TGCAGTGCTAGAGAGGGGACTGAGTATTTT | TRBJ2-3 | TRBV20-1 | NA | NA
CASSLDSSGSPYEQYF | TGCGCCAGCAGCTTGGATAGTAGCGGAAGCCCCTACGAGCAGTACTTC | TRBJ2-7 | TRBV5-1 | NA | once
CASSIGGRGQGFQPQHF | TGTGCCAGTAGTATAGGGGGACGGGGACAGGGCTTTCAGCCCCAGCATTTT | TRBJ1-5 | TRBV19 | TRBD1 | NA
CASSIAGLTFSNYGYTF | TGTGCCAGTAGTATAGCGGGTCTCACGTTTTCTAACTATGGCTACACCTTC | TRBJ1-2 | TRBV19 | NA | NA
CASSHASQSTEAFF | TGTGCCAGCAGCCACGCCTCCCAGTCCACCGAAGCTTTCTTT | TRBJ1-1 | TRBV3-1/TRBV3-2 | NA | few
CASSLVYRGRETQYF | TGTGCCAGCAGCTTAGTTTACAGGGGGAGAGAGACCCAGTACTTC | TRBJ2-5 | TRBV11-2 | TRBD1 | NA
CATGKETGAYNEQFF | TGTGCCACCGGGAAAGAGACAGGGGCGTACAATGAGCAGTTCTTC | TRBJ2-1 | TRBV24-1 | TRBD1 | NA
CASSLKGKWGTEGEKLFF | TGTGCCAGCAGTTTAAAAGGTAAGTGGGGGACAGAGGGAGAAAAACTGTTTTTT | TRBJ1-4 | TRBV27 | TRBD1 | NA
CASSGPGSTEKLFF | TGCGCCAGCAGTGGCCCCGGGTCAACGGAAAAACTGTTTTTT | TRBJ1-4 | TRBV10-2 | NA | NA
CASSYTELAGDEQFF | TGTGCCAGCAGTTACACGGAGCTAGCCGGCGATGAGCAGTTCTTC | TRBJ2-1 | TRBV6-5 | NA | NA
CASSLTGLVEGYTF | TGCGCCAGCAGCTTGACAGGATTAGTCGAGGGCTACACCTTC | TRBJ1-2 | TRBV5-1 | NA | NA
CASSQSVFQPQHF | TGCGCCAGCAGCCAGTCAGTCTTTCAGCCCCAGCATTTT | TRBJ1-5 | TRBV4-1 | NA | NA
CASSTTRGHDGYTF | TGTGCCAGCAGTACCACCAGGGGCCACGATGGCTACACCTTC | TRBJ1-2 | TRBV6-6 | NA | NA
CASSEFGAGTKYTQYF | TGCGCCAGCAGTGAGTTCGGAGCGGGAACGAAATATACGCAGTATTTT | TRBJ2-3 | TRBV10-2 | TRBD2 | NA
CASSPSGPEDPQYF | TGTGCCAGCAGCCCCTCGGGCCCGGAGGATCCGCAGTATTTT | TRBJ2-3 | TRBV7-9 | NA | NA
CASSHLGYGSRSSYEQYF | TGTGCCAGCAGCCATTTGGGATACGGGAGTCGTTCCTCCTACGAGCAGTACTTC | TRBJ2-7 | TRBV3-1/TRBV3-2 | NA | NA
CASRLPPGNEQFF | TGTGCCAGTAGGCTCCCGCCGGGCAATGAGCAGTTCTTC | TRBJ2-1 | TRBV19 | NA | NA
CASSGTGSTDTQYF | TGTGCCAGCAGCGGGACAGGAAGCACAGATACGCAGTATTTT | TRBJ2-3 | TRBV9 | TRBD1 | NA
CASSLGDRGYEQYF | TGCGCCAGCAGCTTGGGTGACAGGGGCTACGAGCAGTACTTC | TRBJ2-7 | TRBV5-1 | TRBD1 | NA
CASSSQGVTEAFF | TGTGCCAGCAGTTCACAGGGGGTCACTGAAGCTTTCTTT | TRBJ1-1 | TRBV12-3/TRBV12-4 | TRBD1 | NA
CASSQDRDSYNEQFF | TGCGCCAGCAGCCAAGATCGGGACAGTTACAATGAGCAGTTCTTC | TRBJ2-1 | TRBV4-3 | TRBD1 | few
CSVDTGAREQYF | TGCAGCGTTGACACAGGGGCTCGGGAGCAGTACTTC | TRBJ2-7 | TRBV29-1 | TRBD1 | NA
CASSVRQGANTGELFF | TGTGCCAGCAGCGTAAGACAGGGCGCGAACACCGGGGAGCTGTTTTTT | TRBJ2-2 | TRBV9 | TRBD1 | once
CASSFPGGGADTQYF | TGTGCCAGCAGTTTCCCAGGGGGCGGCGCAGATACGCAGTATTTT | TRBJ2-3 | TRBV27 | TRBD1 | NA
CATSDYEGRHEQYF | TGTGCCACCAGTGATTATGAGGGGAGGCACGAGCAGTACTTC | TRBJ2-7 | TRBV24-1 | NA | NA
CASSTRQGPTVHGYTF | TGTGCCAGCAGCACCCGACAGGGGCCAACAGTCCATGGCTACACCTTC | TRBJ1-2 | TRBV9 | TRBD1 | NA
CASSQGLVNQPQHF | TGTGCCAGCAGCCAAGGGCTAGTCAATCAGCCCCAGCATTTT | TRBJ1-5 | TRBV3-1/TRBV3-2 | NA | once